The entry below describes one TCR beta chain. Its antigen is currently unknown. Per germline, CDR1 LGHNA and CDR2 YNFKEQ. CDR3 length: 17 amino acids. Trimming pared 1 base from V and 5 bases from J, leaving 17 bases between. The data were taken from a study of cytomegalovirus exposure and HLA in healthy donors. Study outcomes and limitations: Donors belonging to an Asian-associated ancestry cluster reportedly showed fewer N-insertions in productive TCRs than the roughly 670-donor mean, according to what a later analysis found. Later work associated roughly 17,000 TCR beta sequences with HLA alleles at 0.05 false discovery rate.

The PCR used 60 Vbeta and 13 Jbeta primers. Sequencing used immunoSEQ multiplex PCR; TCRdb keeps in-frame clones, though not all of them. The sample has about 230,000 clones; just under 85% are singletons. The TCR originated in a woman in her forties in good health and CMV-seronegative. The chain links TRBV4-2 to TRBJ2-2, with D maybe TRBD2 (6 bases). The specimen was PBMCs. CDR3: CASSQGGFLGGTGELFF. CDR3 DNA: TGTGCCAGCAGCCAAGGGGGTTTTTTGGGAGGAACCGGGGAGCTGTTTTTT.